This record looks at one T cell receptor beta chain sequence and its context. What antigen it recognizes has not been identified. No per-base quality is available; no much larger clone lies one base away. High-throughput TCR beta sequencing profiled peripheral blood CD8+ and CD4+ T cells from healthy donors, Susac syndrome patients and multiple sclerosis patients. Healthy donors were included as age- and sex-matched controls. Bulk CD8+ and CD4+ T cells were purified by magnetic negative isolation, whereas CD8+ TEMRA cells were enriched by FACS. Blood was collected in EDTA tubes and processed within 24 hours, with PBMCs isolated through density gradient centrifugation. PBMCs intended for TCR sequencing were cryopreserved in liquid nitrogen and thawed later in a water bath at 37 degrees C. A purity of at least 90% was achieved for sorted or isolated CD4+, CD8+ and CD8+ TEMRA cells. The record originates from a study of CD8 T cells in Susac syndrome (dated by TCRdb to about 2019). Background for the entire study: The study used repertoire sequencing to test whether antigen drove CD8+ T cell activation and differentiation in Susac syndrome.

RNA was extracted with the RNeasy kit and roughly 0.45 to 1 ug was reverse transcribed using random hexamers. The immunoSEQ multiplex PCR assay, which covers 54 Vbeta and 13 Jbeta segments, was used to amplify TCR beta CDR3 regions. Bias from PCR amplification was corrected by using a synthetic template baseline for primer optimization and for computational correction. As for the original processing: Reads were annotated to V, D and J genes per IMGT and analyzed with immunoSEQ Analyzer, keeping only productive sequences. Clonality was computed as one minus Shannon entropy normalized by log2 of the number of productive unique sequences. For each patient and control, public and private clones were evaluated within the 100 most prevalent clones. Susac-specific clones were defined as absent from healthy and MS cohorts, over a thousand published viral clones and other ImmuneACCESS disease sequences. The public sequencing data were trimmed at Q25 with fastp and processed into clonotypes with MiXCR by TCRdb, which kept only in-frame beta chains. Identical CDR3 proteins give one entry, which carries the most common genes and DNA. TCRdb, not the authors, supplied the V and J calls. For this sample the table gives over 100,000 distinct CDR3 sequences, of which less than 97% were detected only once. The biggest ten clones account for 0.09% to 0.1% of the sample.

The CDR3 spans 16 residues, from the cysteine through the phenylalanine. Only CDR3 DNA remains: 48 bases, in frame from the first base. CDR1 and CDR2 are read off the germline V gene as SGDLS and YYNGEE. Trimming accounts for 4 bases at V and 2 bases at J, while the number of junction bases matched to no gene is 5. The paper as a whole reports these results and caveats: The study acknowledged that relatively few individuals were included in the TCR sequencing and HLA analysis.

Sequencing was carried out using CD4+ T cells from PBMCs. The receptor comes from a human donor in good health. The rearranged chain carries TRBV9 and TRBJ1-6; 8 junctional bases match TRBD1. CDR3 loop: CASSPQTGAYNSPLHF. The bases read TGTGCCAGCAGCCCGCAGACAGGGGCCTATAATTCACCCCTCCACTTT.